The TCR beta chain under discussion was sequenced for a study of T cell repertoires in cytomegalovirus infection (dated by TCRdb to about 2019). Notes on the research overall: Recently identified HLA-C-restricted CMV epitopes, whose presentation resists viral immunomodulation, were targeted by peptide stimulations together with well-studied HLA-B-restricted epitopes. Because public TCR beta signatures pointed to carriage of CMV infection together with the matching HLA type, the HLA type of each donor mattered for the analysis.

The sample was run on an Illumina HiSeq 1500. TCRdb reprocessed the public reads (quality trimming at Q25 with fastp, clone calling with MiXCR) and kept in-frame beta chains. Every CDR3 protein is listed once, alongside the most common genes and DNA of its rows. The sample has about 830,000 distinct CDR3 sequences on record, around a third of them singletons. The top ten clonotypes cover around 12% of the sample. Worth noting for this clonotype: Its antigen is currently not known. Within one base of it there is no much larger clone, and no base qualities were kept.

Overall study outcomes, separate from this receptor: In the ex vivo response, HLA-C-restricted CMV-specific TCR beta clonotypes were dominant, and in two of eight donors the single most frequent clonotype came from this HLA-C-restricted group. Carriers of CMV infection plus the relevant HLA type were discriminated by the cumulative frequency of public TCR beta family members in the study cohort and in an independent roughly 370-donor cohort.

The germline V gene sets CDR1 to ENHRY and CDR2 to SYGVKD. Trimming takes 6 bases off V and 9 bases off J; junction bases not matched to a gene: 13. The CDR3 runs 15 amino acids, cysteine and phenylalanine included. Here the CDR3 DNA is all that survives: 45 bases in frame from base 1. The meaning of the sample's treatment or condition label: in vitro stimulation with specific CMV peptide epitopes to enrich CMV-specific T cells. The specimen was cultured CD8+ T cells from PBMCs, collected from culture after CMV antigen stimulation. This TCR was recovered from a human donor in good health (CMV status not recorded). Some clones in this sample may be carry-over from other donors' samples. The chain couples TRBV10-3 to TRBJ2-1, and 8 junctional nucleotides match TRBD1. The DNA reads TGTGCCATCAGGGCCGAGACAGGGGTTCAGGGTGAGCAGTTCTTC. Protein translation: CAIRAETGVQGEQFF.